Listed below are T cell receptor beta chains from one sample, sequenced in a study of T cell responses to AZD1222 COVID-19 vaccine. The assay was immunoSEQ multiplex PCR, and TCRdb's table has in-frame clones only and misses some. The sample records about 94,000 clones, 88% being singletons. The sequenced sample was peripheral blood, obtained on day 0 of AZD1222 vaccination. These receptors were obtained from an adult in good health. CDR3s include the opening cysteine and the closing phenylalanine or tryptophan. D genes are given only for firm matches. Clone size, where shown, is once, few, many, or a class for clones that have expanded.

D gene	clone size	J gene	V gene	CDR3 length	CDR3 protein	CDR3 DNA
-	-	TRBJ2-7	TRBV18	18	CASSPKTGTLKTAYEQYF	TGTGCCAGCTCACCAAAGACCGGGACTCTAAAAACCGCCTACGAGCAGTACTTC
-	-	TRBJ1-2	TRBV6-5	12	CASSYSKGLYTF	TGTGCCAGCAGTTACTCGAAAGGGCTCTACACCTTC
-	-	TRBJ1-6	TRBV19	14	CASSIPGSNSPLHF	TGTGCCAGTAGTATCCCAGGGAGCAATTCACCCCTCCACTTT
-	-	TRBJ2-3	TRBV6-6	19	CASSSEGEGQRRRTDTQYF	TGTGCCAGCAGCTCCGAGGGTGAAGGCCAACGCCGACGAACAGATACGCAGTATTTT
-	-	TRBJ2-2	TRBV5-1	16	CASSWGLDLNTGELFF	TGCGCCAGCAGCTGGGGTCTGGATCTAAACACCGGGGAGCTGTTTTTT
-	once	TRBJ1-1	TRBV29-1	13	CSGQGLWGTEAFF	TGCAGCGGTCAGGGGCTGTGGGGGACTGAAGCTTTCTTT
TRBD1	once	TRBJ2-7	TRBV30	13	CAWRDRGVHEQYF	TGTGCCTGGCGGGACAGGGGCGTGCACGAGCAGTACTTC
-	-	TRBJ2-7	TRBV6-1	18	CASSEASPTGTGWYEQYF	TGTGCCAGCAGTGAAGCGTCCCCCACAGGGACGGGGTGGTACGAGCAGTACTTC
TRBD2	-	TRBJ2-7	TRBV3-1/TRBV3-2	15	CASTHWGSGGKEQYF	TGTGCCAGCACCCATTGGGGGTCGGGGGGGAAGGAGCAGTACTTC
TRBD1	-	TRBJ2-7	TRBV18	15	CASSPSGTGIYEQYF	TGTGCCAGCTCACCTTCCGGGACAGGGATCTACGAGCAGTACTTC
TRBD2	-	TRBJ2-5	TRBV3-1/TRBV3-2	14	CASTRTSGGETQYF	TGTGCCAGCACCCGGACTAGCGGGGGAGAGACCCAGTACTTC
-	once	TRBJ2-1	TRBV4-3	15	CASSPGRGAYNEQFF	TGCGCCAGCAGCCCCGGGCGGGGAGCCTACAATGAGCAGTTCTTC
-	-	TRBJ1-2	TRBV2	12	CASSAAEYGYTF	TGTGCCAGCAGTGCAGCAGAGTATGGCTACACCTTC
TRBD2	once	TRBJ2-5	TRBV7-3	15	CASSPGERGGETQYF	TGTGCCAGCAGCCCGGGCGAGCGGGGCGGTGAGACCCAGTACTTC
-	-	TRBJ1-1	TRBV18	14	CASSPPRGYTEAFF	TGTGCCAGCTCACCACCGAGAGGGTACACTGAAGCTTTCTTT
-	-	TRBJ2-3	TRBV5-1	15	CASSSRVWGTDTQYF	TGCGCCAGCAGCTCGAGGGTGTGGGGCACAGATACGCAGTATTTT
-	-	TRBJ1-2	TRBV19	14	CASSILLGDYGYTF	TGTGCCAGTAGTATTCTACTAGGGGACTATGGCTACACCTTC
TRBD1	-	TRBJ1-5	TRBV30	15	CAWSVGGQVNQPQHF	TGTGCCTGGAGTGTAGGGGGACAGGTAAATCAGCCCCAGCATTTT
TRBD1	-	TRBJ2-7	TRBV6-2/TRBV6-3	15	CASSPGQGDLYEQYF	TGTGCCAGCAGTCCGGGACAGGGGGATTTGTACGAGCAGTACTTC
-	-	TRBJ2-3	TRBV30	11	CAWIKPDTQYF	TGTGCCTGGATTAAACCCGATACGCAGTATTTT
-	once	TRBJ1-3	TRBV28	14	CASSSNSIGNTIYF	TGTGCCAGCAGTTCTAACAGCATTGGAAACACCATATATTTT
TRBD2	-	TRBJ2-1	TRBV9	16	CASSDPGLASYNEQFF	TGTGCCAGCAGCGATCCGGGACTAGCATCTTACAATGAGCAGTTCTTC
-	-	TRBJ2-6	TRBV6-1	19	CASSEAPRGSYSGANVLTF	TGTGCCAGCAGTGAAGCGCCGAGGGGGTCCTACTCTGGGGCCAACGTCCTGACTTTC
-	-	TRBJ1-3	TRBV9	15	CASSAVGGFGNTIYF	TGTGCCAGCAGCGCCGTGGGAGGGTTTGGGAACACCATATATTTT
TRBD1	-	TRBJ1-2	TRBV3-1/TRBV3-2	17	CASSQDLTGGHNYGYTF	TGTGCCAGCAGCCAAGATTTGACAGGGGGCCATAACTATGGCTACACCTTC
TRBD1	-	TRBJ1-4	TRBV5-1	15	CASSLKGQTNEKLFF	TGCGCCAGCAGCCTAAAGGGACAGACTAATGAAAAACTGTTTTTT
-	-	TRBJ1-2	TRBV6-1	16	CASSERWRGHNYGYTF	TGTGCCAGCAGTGAAAGGTGGCGGGGGCATAACTATGGCTACACCTTC